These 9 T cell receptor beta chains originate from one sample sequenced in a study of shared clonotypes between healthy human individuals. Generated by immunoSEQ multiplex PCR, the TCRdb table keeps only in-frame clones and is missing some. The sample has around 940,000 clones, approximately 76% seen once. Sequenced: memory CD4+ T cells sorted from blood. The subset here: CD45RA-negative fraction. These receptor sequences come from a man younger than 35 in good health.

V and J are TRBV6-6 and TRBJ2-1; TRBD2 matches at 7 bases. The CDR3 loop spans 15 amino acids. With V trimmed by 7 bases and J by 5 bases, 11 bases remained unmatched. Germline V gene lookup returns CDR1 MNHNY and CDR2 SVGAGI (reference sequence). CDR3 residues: CASKRWASGHNEQFF. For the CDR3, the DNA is TGTGCCAGCAAGCGCTGGGCTAGCGGACACAATGAGCAGTTCTTC.

DNA for the CDR3: TGTGCCTGGAGTCTAGGGGGAGCTAATGAAAAACTGTTTTTT. It translates to CAWSLGGANEKLFF. The chain uses TRBV30 and TRBJ1-4; weak D call: TRBD1 (6 bases). Germline V gene lookup returns CDR1 GTSNPN and CDR2 SVGIG (reference sequence). Trimming took off 2 bases at V and 3 bases at J, with 10 bases between the two ends. The CDR3 loop spans 14 amino acids.

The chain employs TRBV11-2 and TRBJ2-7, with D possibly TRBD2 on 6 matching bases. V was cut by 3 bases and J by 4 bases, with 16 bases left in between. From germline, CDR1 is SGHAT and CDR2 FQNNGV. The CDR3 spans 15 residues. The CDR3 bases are TGTGCCAGCAGCTTGGGCGGGAATAACCCTTACGAGCAGTACTTC. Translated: CASSLGGNNPYEQYF.

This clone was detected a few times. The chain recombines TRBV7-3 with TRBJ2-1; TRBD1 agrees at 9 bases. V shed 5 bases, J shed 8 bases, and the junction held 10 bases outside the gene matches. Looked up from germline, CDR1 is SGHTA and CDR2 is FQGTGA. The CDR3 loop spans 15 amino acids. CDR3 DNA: TGTGCCAGCAGCGTAGGGGGACAGGGCATCGATGAGCAGTTCTTC. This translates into CASSVGGQGIDEQFF.

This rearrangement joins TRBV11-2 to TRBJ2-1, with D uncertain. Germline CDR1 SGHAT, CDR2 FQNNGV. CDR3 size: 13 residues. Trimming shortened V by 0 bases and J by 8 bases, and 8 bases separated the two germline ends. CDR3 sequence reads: CASSLEGFHEQFF. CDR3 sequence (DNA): TGTGCCAGCAGCTTAGAGGGGTTTCATGAGCAGTTCTTC. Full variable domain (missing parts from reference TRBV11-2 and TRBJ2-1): EAGVAQSPRYKIIEKRQSVAFWCNPISGHATLYWYQQILGQGPKLLIQFQNNGVVDDSQLPKDRFSAERLKGVDSTLKIQPAKLEDSAVYLCASSLEGFHEQFFGPGTRLTVL.

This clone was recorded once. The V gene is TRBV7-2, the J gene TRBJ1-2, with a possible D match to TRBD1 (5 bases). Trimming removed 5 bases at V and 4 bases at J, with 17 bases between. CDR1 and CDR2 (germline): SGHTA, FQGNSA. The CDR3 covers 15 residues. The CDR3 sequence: CASSPRGGRGYGYTF. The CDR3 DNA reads TGTGCCAGCAGCCCACGGGGGGGAAGAGGCTATGGCTACACCTTC.

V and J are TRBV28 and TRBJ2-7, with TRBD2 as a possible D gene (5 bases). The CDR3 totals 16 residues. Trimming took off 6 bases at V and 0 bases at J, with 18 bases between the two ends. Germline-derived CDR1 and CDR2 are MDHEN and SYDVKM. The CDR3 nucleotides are TGTGCCAGCAGGTACCCCGGTGGAGGAAGCTCCTACGAGCAGTACTTC. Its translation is CASRYPGGGSSYEQYF.

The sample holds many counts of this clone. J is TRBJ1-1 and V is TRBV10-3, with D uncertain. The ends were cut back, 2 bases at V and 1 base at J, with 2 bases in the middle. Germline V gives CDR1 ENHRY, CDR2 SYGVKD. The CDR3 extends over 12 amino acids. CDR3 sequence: CAISEANTEAFF. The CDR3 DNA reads TGTGCCATCAGTGAGGCGAACACTGAAGCTTTCTTT.

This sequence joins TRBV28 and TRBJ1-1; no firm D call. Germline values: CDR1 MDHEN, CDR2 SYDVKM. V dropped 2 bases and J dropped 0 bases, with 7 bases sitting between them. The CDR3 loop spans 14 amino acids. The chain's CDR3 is CASSLSVMNTEAFF. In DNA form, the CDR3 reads TGTGCCAGCAGTTTAAGCGTCATGAACACTGAAGCTTTCTTT.